This TCR beta chain was recovered during a study of CD8 T cells in Susac syndrome. General observations from the study: Individuals included in the TCR sequencing and HLA analysis were acknowledged by the study to be relatively few in number.

Reverse transcription of 0.5 to 1 ug RNA was carried out with random hexamers. immunoSEQ multiplex PCR amplified TCR beta CDR3 across 54 Vbeta, 13 Jbeta. One entry per CDR3 protein, called by TCRdb with MiXCR from the immunoSEQ multiplex PCR reads. The table has about 110,000 distinct CDR3 sequences, roughly 95% seen once. Comment on this clonotype: Its antigen remains unknown.

From blood CD8+ and CD4+ T cells, the TCR beta chain was sequenced. TEMRA cells were FACS-enriched, with CD8+ and CD4+ T cells isolated negatively. The ends were cut back, 0 bases at V and 1 base at J, with 7 bases in the middle. Per germline, CDR1 SGHRS and CDR2 YFSETQ. The CDR3 length is 15 residues. The sample consisted of CD4+ T cells from PBMCs. The clonotype was recovered from a human donor in good health. This chain connects TRBV5-1 to TRBJ2-2; D unclear. CDR3: CASSLVGMNTGELFF. CDR3 DNA: TGCGCCAGCAGCTTGGTCGGTATGAACACCGGGGAGCTGTTTTTT.